This is a list of T cell receptor beta chains from one sample in a study of blood T cell repertoires in COVID-19. Data came from immunoSEQ multiplex PCR; TCRdb stores just in-frame clones and leaves some out. The sample lists about 310,000 clones; roughly 90% were seen once. Specimen: PBMCs or T cells enriched from blood (not recorded which). The receptor source for this set is a woman between 35 and 50 years old who had recovered from COVID-19. Both conserved end residues are part of each CDR3. D genes are given only for firm matches. Clone size is stated in some rows and not others, as once, few, many or a class when expanded.

- - TRBJ1-3 TRBV7-3 TGTGCCAGCAGCCCCTTGGGGGGGGCTGTTGGAAACACCATATATTTT CASSPLGGAVGNTIYF
- few TRBJ2-7 TRBV5-4 TGTGCCAGCAGCTTGATGGGCCAGGGCGCAGCCTACGAGCAGTACTTC CASSLMGQGAAYEQYF
TRBD2 - TRBJ2-3 TRBV20-1 TGCAGTGCTAGTGTCCGGGGGGGGGCTAGCACAGATACGCAGTATTTT CSASVRGGASTDTQYF
- - TRBJ1-2 TRBV15 TGTGCCACCAGCAGAGATTCAGGGTGGGACTATGGCTACACCTTC CATSRDSGWDYGYTF
TRBD2 - TRBJ2-1 TRBV7-3 TGTGCCAGCAGCTTGGGGGGACTAGCGGGAGTGAATGAGCAGTTCTTC CASSLGGLAGVNEQFF
- - TRBJ1-5 TRBV18 TGTGCCAGCTCACCAACAGGGCCGGGCCAGCCCCAGCATTTT CASSPTGPGQPQHF
TRBD1 - TRBJ2-7 TRBV7-9 TGTGCCAGCAGCCGTGAACAGGGGAAGTTTAACGAGCAGTACTTC CASSREQGKFNEQYF
- - TRBJ2-7 TRBV18 TGTGCCAGCTCACCGAACACCTACGAGCAGTACTTC CASSPNTYEQYF
- - TRBJ1-3 TRBV10-3 TGTGCCATCAGAATGAGTTGGAGTACAAACACCATATATTTT CAIRMSWSTNTIYF
- - TRBJ2-3 TRBV10-3 TGTGCCACCCGCCGACAGTCAGATACGCAGTATTTT CATRRQSDTQYF
TRBD2 - TRBJ2-5 TRBV18 TGTGCCAGCTCACCCCTAGCGGGAGGTCGCCAAGAGACCCAGTACTTC CASSPLAGGRQETQYF
- - TRBJ1-5 TRBV7-2 TGTGCCAGCAGCCCGAACACGGCAGGAGGCGTTCAGCCCCAGCATTTT CASSPNTAGGVQPQHF
- - TRBJ1-3 TRBV24-1 TGTGCCACCAGTCCTCCAAACACCATATATTTT CATSPPNTIYF
TRBD2 - TRBJ2-7 TRBV29-1 TGCAGCGTTCCCGGACTAGCGGGCTACGAGCAGTACTTC CSVPGLAGYEQYF
- - TRBJ1-2 TRBV28 TGTGCCAGCAGCTCTCCGCCTACCTATGGCTACACCTTC CASSSPPTYGYTF
TRBD2 - TRBJ2-1 TRBV30 TGTGCCTGGAGTGTACATTCTAGCGGGAGATCTGAGCAGTTCTTC CAWSVHSSGRSEQFF
TRBD1 - TRBJ2-3 TRBV10-3 TGTGCCATCACAGGACAGGGAACAGATACGCAGTATTTT CAITGQGTDTQYF
- - TRBJ2-1 TRBV11-2 TGTGCCAGCAGCTTAAGTGGCGGCTACAATGAGCAGTTCTTC CASSLSGGYNEQFF
- - TRBJ1-6 TRBV27 TGTGCCAGCAGTTTCCAGGGGTATTCACCCCTCCACTTT CASSFQGYSPLHF
TRBD2 - TRBJ2-7 TRBV7-9 TGTGCCAGCAGCTTAGCGGGAGGGGACGAGCAGTACTTC CASSLAGGDEQYF
- few TRBJ2-7 TRBV6-1 TGTGCCAGCAGTGACAGCGCCCGAACCTCCTACGAGCAGTACTTC CASSDSARTSYEQYF
- - TRBJ2-1 TRBV4-1 TGCGCCAGCAGCCAAAGGGAGCTCAATGAGCAGTTCTTC CASSQRELNEQFF
- - TRBJ2-3 TRBV7-7 TGTGCTAGCAGCTTAGGGGCCCCTTTGGGCACAGATACGCAGTATTTT CASSLGAPLGTDTQYF
TRBD2 - TRBJ2-1 TRBV2 TGTGCCAGCACTTTAGCGGGGCCCCCAGGTGAGCAGTTCTTC CASTLAGPPGEQFF
TRBD2 few TRBJ2-3 TRBV5-4 TGTGCCAGCAGAAGGGGACTAGCGGGCACAGATACGCAGTATTTT CASRRGLAGTDTQYF
TRBD1 - TRBJ2-6 TRBV5-1 TGCGCCAGCAGCTTGGCCGGGGACAGGGCTTGGAAAGTGTCTGGGGCCAACGTCCTGACTTTC CASSLAGDRAWKVSGANVLTF
- - TRBJ1-2 TRBV7-8 TGTGCCAGCAGCTTAGCGCGAGGGGGAGGCTACACCTTC CASSLARGGGYTF
TRBD1 - TRBJ2-7 TRBV19 TGTGCCACCCGGGACAGGGGTCCCTACGAGCAGTACTTC CATRDRGPYEQYF
TRBD1 - TRBJ1-2 TRBV28 TGTGCCAGCAGTTTACCGGGACAGGAAGCTAACTATGGCTACACCTTC CASSLPGQEANYGYTF
TRBD2 - TRBJ2-3 TRBV5-4 TGTGCCAGCCGGACTAGCGGGTTGCTAGATACGCAGTATTTT CASRTSGLLDTQYF
- - TRBJ1-6 TRBV25-1 TGTGCCAGCAGTGACGGGGTCTCACCCCTCCACTTT CASSDGVSPLHF
TRBD2 - TRBJ2-7 TRBV19 TGTGCCAGTAGTATAGACGGTAGCGGGGTTTACGAGCAGTACTTC CASSIDGSGVYEQYF
- - TRBJ1-1 TRBV2 TGTGCCAGCAGTGACAGGGTAGGCCTCACTGAAGCTTTCTTT CASSDRVGLTEAFF
TRBD1 - TRBJ2-3 TRBV7-3 TGTGCCAGCAGCTGGGACAGGGGCACAGATACGCAGTATTTT CASSWDRGTDTQYF
- - TRBJ2-1 TRBV10-3 TGTGCCATCAGTCAACATACAGGGTTGAATGAGCAGTTCTTC CAISQHTGLNEQFF
TRBD1 - TRBJ2-1 TRBV9 TGTGCCAGCAGCTTTGGACAGGGTTGGGTCAGTGAGCAGTTCTTC CASSFGQGWVSEQFF
TRBD1 - TRBJ1-2 TRBV19 TGTGCCACCGGACAGGGCTATGGCTACACCTTC CATGQGYGYTF
- - TRBJ2-7 TRBV7-9 TGTGCCAGCAGCTTAGGGTTGGCGGGTGGGGAGCAGTACTTC CASSLGLAGGEQYF
- few TRBJ2-7 TRBV5-6 TGTGCCAGCAGCTCGGGAGACTACGAGCAGTACTTC CASSSGDYEQYF
- - TRBJ2-3 TRBV7-3 TGTGCCAGCAGCTTCGATCTCAGGGATACGCAGTATTTT CASSFDLRDTQYF
- - TRBJ1-1 TRBV3-1/TRBV3-2 TGTGCCAGCAGCCAAGTTTCCGGGTCGAACACTGAAGCTTTCTTT CASSQVSGSNTEAFF
- - TRBJ2-7 TRBV27 TGTGCCAGCAGTTTATGGGCATCCTACGAGCAGTACTTC CASSLWASYEQYF
TRBD2 - TRBJ2-7 TRBV3-1/TRBV3-2 TGTGCCAGCAGCCGAGCGGGGGGCTTTTACGAGCAGTACTTC CASSRAGGFYEQYF
TRBD2 - TRBJ2-7 TRBV6-5 TGTGCCAGCAGTACGGGACTAGCCAAGAGGCAGTACTTC CASSTGLAKRQYF
- - TRBJ1-1 TRBV27 TGTGCCAGCAGTTTAAAAGCCTACACTGAAGCTTTCTTT CASSLKAYTEAFF
TRBD2 few TRBJ2-7 TRBV9 TGTGCCAGCAGCGTAGATGGGGCTAGCGGTACCTACGAGCAGTACTTC CASSVDGASGTYEQYF
TRBD1 - TRBJ1-5 TRBV6-5 TGTGCCAGCAGTTACTCGACAGGGGTTCAGCCCCAGCATTTT CASSYSTGVQPQHF
- - TRBJ1-1 TRBV12-3/TRBV12-4 TGTGCCAGCAGTTTGAGGAACACTGAAGCTTTCTTT CASSLRNTEAFF
TRBD2 once TRBJ2-7 TRBV6-5 TGTGCCAGCAGAGGGAGGGAGGACGGGGGGTTGGAGCAGTACTTC CASRGREDGGLEQYF
- - TRBJ2-2 TRBV4-2 TGTGCCAGCAGTCCCCGGGGTGACACCGGGGAGCTGTTTTTT CASSPRGDTGELFF
- few TRBJ1-1 TRBV10-1 TGCGCCAGCAGACAGCATTTGAACACTGAAGCTTTCTTT CASRQHLNTEAFF
TRBD2 - TRBJ2-3 TRBV19 TGTGCCAGTAGTCCAGGCACTAGCGGGACGACAGATACGCAGTATTTT CASSPGTSGTTDTQYF
- once TRBJ1-4 TRBV7-2 TGTGCCAGCAGCCCCCGTGCTCAGGCAACTAATGAAAAACTGTTTTTT CASSPRAQATNEKLFF
- - TRBJ1-2 TRBV18 TGTGCCAGCTCACCACCGGGGGGGGAGAACTATGGCTACACCTTC CASSPPGGENYGYTF
- once TRBJ1-3 TRBV19 TGTGCCAGTAACACTGGAAACACCATATATTTT CASNTGNTIYF